This T cell receptor beta chain was recovered during a study of cytomegalovirus exposure and HLA in healthy donors. CDR1 and CDR2 (germline): SGDLS, YYNGEE. This CDR3 comprises 14 residues. Germline trimming cut 1 base from V and 2 bases from J; bases unmatched to any gene: 2. Everyone who donated was a healthy bone marrow donor. The PCR was carried out with 60 Vbeta primers and 13 Jbeta primers. Repertoires were generated with immunoSEQ multiplex PCR, while TCRdb's copy carries only in-frame clones and drops some. The table shows around 230,000 clones, with around 80% occurring only once. This clone appeared once.

The sequencing sample was made of PBMCs. This TCR was recovered from a man aged 40-49 years in good health and CMV-seropositive. J is TRBJ2-5 and V is TRBV9; 7 bases match TRBD2. The CDR3 reads CASSVQGLQETQYF. The CDR3 region has the DNA TGTGCCAGCAGCGTACAGGGACTACAAGAGACCCAGTACTTC.